This T cell receptor (beta chain) was observed in a study of cytomegalovirus exposure and HLA in healthy donors. Study results and limitations: The authors assumed roughly uniform sequencing depth across donors for presence/absence analyses. Sequence variants that were highly shared formed a cluster that was likely a sequencing artifact. A list of approximately 160 TCR beta chains associated with cytomegalovirus was given.

Primers: 60 Vbeta forward and 13 Jbeta reverse. The protocol was immunoSEQ multiplex PCR, while the TCRdb copy is restricted to in-frame clones and leaves out a portion. The sample gives 160,000 or so clones, 70% to 85% of which show up once; 6.5% to 7.5% is in the top ten. CDR3 length: 12 amino acids. Germline assignment: CDR1 SGHDT and CDR2 YYEEEE. Trimming stripped 2 bases from V and 10 bases from J, with 7 bases between. Healthy bone marrow donors formed the donor group. Details on this clone: Its antigen is still unknown.

The sequencing input was PBMCs. The TCR comes from a woman between 50 and 59 years old in good health and CMV-seropositive. The rearrangement links TRBV5-6 to TRBJ1-6; unclear D gene. CDR3 nucleotides: TGTGCCAGCAGCTTCGCGGGCTCACCCCTCCACTTT. This codes for CASSFAGSPLHF.